This is a list of T cell receptor beta chains from one sample in a study of blood T cell repertoires in COVID-19. Sequencing used immunoSEQ multiplex PCR; TCRdb keeps in-frame clones, though not all of them. Found here are around 200,000 clones, around 83% of them singletons; the top ten hold around 6.5%. Source material: peripheral blood. These receptors all come from a woman in her thirties or forties with acute or convalescent COVID-19. CDR3s include the opening cysteine and the closing phenylalanine or tryptophan. D genes are given only for firm matches. A clone size is listed for some rows: how often the clone was seen (once, few, many), or a class if it is expanded.

v_gene: TRBV7-2
d_gene: NA
j_gene: TRBJ1-5
abundance: NA
CDR3nt: TGTGCCAGCAGCTTATACAGGGACAATCAGCCCCAGCATTTT
CDR3aa: CASSLYRDNQPQHF

v_gene: TRBV18
d_gene: NA
j_gene: TRBJ1-6
abundance: NA
CDR3nt: TGTGCCAGCTCACCTGCGAACGGTGCCAATTCACCCCTCCACTTT
CDR3aa: CASSPANGANSPLHF

v_gene: TRBV28
d_gene: NA
j_gene: TRBJ1-1
abundance: NA
CDR3nt: TGTGCCAGCAGTCATCTGAGAGCTTTCTTT
CDR3aa: CASSHLRAFF

v_gene: TRBV18
d_gene: TRBD2
j_gene: TRBJ2-1
abundance: NA
CDR3nt: TGTGCCAGCTCACCATCCACTCGACTAGCGGGAGGGTACAATGAGCAGTTCTTC
CDR3aa: CASSPSTRLAGGYNEQFF

v_gene: TRBV7-2
d_gene: NA
j_gene: TRBJ1-2
abundance: NA
CDR3nt: TGTGCCAGCAGCTTAGGCCCGAGGAGTAACTATGGCTACACCTTC
CDR3aa: CASSLGPRSNYGYTF

v_gene: TRBV12-3/TRBV12-4
d_gene: NA
j_gene: TRBJ2-7
abundance: once
CDR3nt: TGTGCCAGCAGTTTCGGGTATCGCGAGCAGTACTTC
CDR3aa: CASSFGYREQYF

v_gene: TRBV5-4
d_gene: TRBD1
j_gene: TRBJ1-6
abundance: NA
CDR3nt: TGTGCCAGCAGATCGACAGGGAATTCACCCCTCCACTTT
CDR3aa: CASRSTGNSPLHF

v_gene: TRBV15
d_gene: TRBD1
j_gene: TRBJ2-5
abundance: NA
CDR3nt: TGTGCCACCAGCAGAGAATACCCTACCGGACAGGGCCAAGAGACCCAGTACTTC
CDR3aa: CATSREYPTGQGQETQYF

v_gene: TRBV28
d_gene: TRBD1
j_gene: TRBJ2-7
abundance: NA
CDR3nt: TGTGCCAGCAGCCCCCCGGGACAGGGGATGTACGAGCAGTACTTC
CDR3aa: CASSPPGQGMYEQYF

v_gene: TRBV10-3
d_gene: NA
j_gene: TRBJ2-1
abundance: NA
CDR3nt: TGTGCCATCTCCGGGGAGCATGCGGTGGGTGAGGATGAGCAGTTCTTC
CDR3aa: CAISGEHAVGEDEQFF

v_gene: TRBV28
d_gene: NA
j_gene: TRBJ2-1
abundance: NA
CDR3nt: TGTGCCAGCAGTTTAATGGGGGGACCGAGCTCCTACAATGAGCAGTTCTTC
CDR3aa: CASSLMGGPSSYNEQFF

v_gene: TRBV19
d_gene: NA
j_gene: TRBJ1-5
abundance: NA
CDR3nt: TGTGCCAGTAGCTGGGCGTCCCCGTACAATCAGCCCCAGCATTTT
CDR3aa: CASSWASPYNQPQHF

v_gene: TRBV18
d_gene: NA
j_gene: TRBJ1-2
abundance: once
CDR3nt: TGTGCCAGCTCACCATTCCGACAGGAGGGCTACACCTTC
CDR3aa: CASSPFRQEGYTF

v_gene: TRBV10-1
d_gene: NA
j_gene: TRBJ2-5
abundance: NA
CDR3nt: TGCGCCAGCAGTGAGACAGGGTCTCGAGAGACCCAGTACTTC
CDR3aa: CASSETGSRETQYF

v_gene: TRBV6-5
d_gene: TRBD2
j_gene: TRBJ2-3
abundance: NA
CDR3nt: TGTGCCAGCACGAGCGGGGAGAAGGACACAGATACGCAGTATTTT
CDR3aa: CASTSGEKDTDTQYF

v_gene: TRBV28
d_gene: NA
j_gene: TRBJ1-2
abundance: NA
CDR3nt: TGTGCCAGCAGTTCTACCACAGTCCGGGGCTACACCTTC
CDR3aa: CASSSTTVRGYTF

v_gene: TRBV28
d_gene: NA
j_gene: TRBJ2-3
abundance: NA
CDR3nt: TGTGCCAGCAGCCCTGGGGGGAGTGTGGATACGCAGTATTTT
CDR3aa: CASSPGGSVDTQYF

v_gene: TRBV7-6
d_gene: TRBD2
j_gene: TRBJ2-3
abundance: once
CDR3nt: TGTGCCAGCAACAGCGGGAGGGCCGCCGGTACGCAGTATTTT
CDR3aa: CASNSGRAAGTQYF

v_gene: TRBV19
d_gene: NA
j_gene: TRBJ1-5
abundance: NA
CDR3nt: TGTGCCAGTAGTCCCCAGCCCCAGACACTTAGCAATCAGCCCCAGCATTTT
CDR3aa: CASSPQPQTLSNQPQHF

v_gene: TRBV5-1
d_gene: TRBD1
j_gene: TRBJ2-7
abundance: NA
CDR3nt: TGCGCCAGCAGCTTATATCCGGGACAGGTGTCCTACGAGCAGTACTTC
CDR3aa: CASSLYPGQVSYEQYF

v_gene: TRBV7-2
d_gene: NA
j_gene: TRBJ2-7
abundance: once
CDR3nt: TGTGCCAGCAGCTTAGCCAGGGGGGATTCCAGGGGATACGAGCAGTACTTC
CDR3aa: CASSLARGDSRGYEQYF

v_gene: TRBV29-1
d_gene: NA
j_gene: TRBJ1-3
abundance: once
CDR3nt: TGCAGCGTTGTCGCTGGAAACACCATATATTTT
CDR3aa: CSVVAGNTIYF

v_gene: TRBV28
d_gene: NA
j_gene: TRBJ2-7
abundance: NA
CDR3nt: TGTGCCAGCAGTGAATTCAGGGGGAGGAACGAGCAGTACTTC
CDR3aa: CASSEFRGRNEQYF

v_gene: TRBV27
d_gene: TRBD2
j_gene: TRBJ2-7
abundance: NA
CDR3nt: TGTGCCAGCCGGGACTACTTCAGCTCCTACGAGCAGTACTTC
CDR3aa: CASRDYFSSYEQYF

v_gene: TRBV9
d_gene: NA
j_gene: TRBJ2-3
abundance: NA
CDR3nt: TGTGCCAGCACCCCCCAAAACACAGATACGCAGTATTTT
CDR3aa: CASTPQNTDTQYF

v_gene: TRBV5-4
d_gene: TRBD1
j_gene: TRBJ1-2
abundance: NA
CDR3nt: TGTGCCAGCAGCCTTGGGACAGGGCTAAGCTATGGCTACACCTTC
CDR3aa: CASSLGTGLSYGYTF

v_gene: TRBV21-1
d_gene: NA
j_gene: TRBJ2-5
abundance: NA
CDR3nt: TGTGCCAGCAGCAAAGCGGAGGTCGAGACCCAGTACTTC
CDR3aa: CASSKAEVETQYF

v_gene: TRBV6-5
d_gene: NA
j_gene: TRBJ2-7
abundance: NA
CDR3nt: TGTGCCAGCAGTTACTCACTAGGTTTAGGTTCCCAGCAGTACTTC
CDR3aa: CASSYSLGLGSQQYF

v_gene: TRBV5-1
d_gene: NA
j_gene: TRBJ2-3
abundance: NA
CDR3nt: TGCGCCAGCAGCTTGGGCGAGACACTGAGCACAGATACGCAGTATTTT
CDR3aa: CASSLGETLSTDTQYF

v_gene: TRBV4-2
d_gene: TRBD1
j_gene: TRBJ1-6
abundance: NA
CDR3nt: TGTGCCAGCAGCCAAGGGGGGGACAGGGTCAAGTCACCCCTCCACTTT
CDR3aa: CASSQGGDRVKSPLHF

v_gene: TRBV5-8
d_gene: NA
j_gene: TRBJ2-5
abundance: NA
CDR3nt: TGTGCCAGCAGCCCTCGGAGCGGGTACACTTCAGGGGAGACCCAGTACTTC
CDR3aa: CASSPRSGYTSGETQYF

v_gene: TRBV20-1
d_gene: NA
j_gene: TRBJ2-3
abundance: few
CDR3nt: TGCAGTGCTAGAGAGAGGGTCACGCAGTATTTT
CDR3aa: CSARERVTQYF

v_gene: TRBV6-5
d_gene: TRBD1
j_gene: TRBJ1-2
abundance: once
CDR3nt: TGTGCCAGCAGTCGAGAGCCGGACAGGGCGTTAGGCTACACCTTC
CDR3aa: CASSREPDRALGYTF